This T cell receptor beta chain was recorded in a study of breast tumors, draining lymph nodes, adjacent tissues. Study findings and constraints: Tumor T cell lymph node origin was a supported hypothesis, not proven. Data fit most tumor T cells coming from lymph node, expanding in tumor.

Breast cancer patients provided tissue from their axillary draining lymph nodes. This clonotype was detected many times. Antigen unknown. Via MiXCR, TCRdb re-called the multiplex PCR reads, giving one row per CDR3 protein. Counted here are tens of thousands of distinct CDR3 sequences, approximately 29% occurring once; the ten biggest clones make up 8.1%. The receptor comes from a female donor with breast cancer. Some clones in this sample may be carry-over from other donors' samples. Sequencing was carried out using axillary lymph node tissue.

CDR3 residues: CASSQDRYGGGSEQFF. In DNA, the CDR3 is TGTGCCAGCAGTCAAGACCGGTACGGAGGAGGGTCTGAGCAGTTCTTC. The chain employs TRBV7-3 and TRBJ2-1; weak D call: TRBD2 (6 bases). CDR1 is SGHTA, CDR2 FQGTGA, per germline. The CDR3 covers 16 residues. V shed 6 bases and J shed 9 bases, with 24 bases lying between them.